The rows below give T cell receptor beta chains drawn from one sample of a study of T cells in Graves' hyperthyroidism and ophthalmopathy. One entry per CDR3 protein results from TCRdb running MiXCR on the multiplex PCR reads. The sample records about 210,000 distinct CDR3 sequences, 15% to 20% being singletons. The sample consisted of blood. The origin of the receptors is a man between 50 and 59 years old with Graves' hyperthyroidism. CDR3s include the opening cysteine and the closing phenylalanine or tryptophan. Each record gives: V gene, CDR3 protein.

V: TRBV14
CDR3: CASSIGVTGELFF

V: TRBV10-3
CDR3: CAISEEFGTVDNTQYF

V: TRBV3-1
CDR3: CASSFRTNSYNEQFF

V: TRBV5-1
CDR3: CASSLEGTGEKLFF

V: TRBV6-1
CDR3: CASRRQGAYNEQFF

V: TRBV6-6
CDR3: CASSYGTRSDNEQFF

V: TRBV30
CDR3: CAWSGDRDSGELFF

V: TRBV4-1
CDR3: CASSQAVTGSEQFF

V: TRBV20-1
CDR3: CSAREDRGSAGELFF

V: TRBV11-3
CDR3: CASRTSGSHERFF

V: TRBV6-2/TRBV6-3
CDR3: CASSYGQRKAFF

V: TRBV11-2
CDR3: CASSNRRAYEQYF

V: TRBV20-1
CDR3: CSARAGSPEELFF

V: TRBV7-2
CDR3: CASSDSTSGSYEQYF

V: TRBV5-1
CDR3: CASSLVGWSYTF

V: TRBV28
CDR3: CASSFSLRGEQYF

V: TRBV9
CDR3: CASSGSPLRARSSYGYTF

V: TRBV20-1
CDR3: CSSGSPEQFF

V: TRBV4-1
CDR3: CASSSRQGNYGYTF

V: TRBV7-6
CDR3: CASSRTRRGEQYF

V: TRBV5-1
CDR3: CASSLGAGRSSPLHF

V: TRBV11-3
CDR3: CASSFNDYEQYF

V: TRBV4-2
CDR3: CASSQDGTGYSPLHF

V: TRBV14
CDR3: CASSLDGDKETQYF

V: TRBV12-3/TRBV12-4
CDR3: CASSLYPGPYEQYF

V: TRBV11-2
CDR3: CASSPPSERYNEQFF

V: TRBV20-1
CDR3: CSAVPGLNQPQHF

V: TRBV2
CDR3: CASSGQGARNTEAFF

V: TRBV6-1
CDR3: CASGGGRYYEQYF

V: TRBV18
CDR3: CASSPQTGGSGYTF

V: TRBV2
CDR3: CASSVVPLSTDTQYF

V: TRBV7-2
CDR3: CASSGGTSAYYEQYF

V: TRBV6-2/TRBV6-3
CDR3: CASSRTDRDQPQHF